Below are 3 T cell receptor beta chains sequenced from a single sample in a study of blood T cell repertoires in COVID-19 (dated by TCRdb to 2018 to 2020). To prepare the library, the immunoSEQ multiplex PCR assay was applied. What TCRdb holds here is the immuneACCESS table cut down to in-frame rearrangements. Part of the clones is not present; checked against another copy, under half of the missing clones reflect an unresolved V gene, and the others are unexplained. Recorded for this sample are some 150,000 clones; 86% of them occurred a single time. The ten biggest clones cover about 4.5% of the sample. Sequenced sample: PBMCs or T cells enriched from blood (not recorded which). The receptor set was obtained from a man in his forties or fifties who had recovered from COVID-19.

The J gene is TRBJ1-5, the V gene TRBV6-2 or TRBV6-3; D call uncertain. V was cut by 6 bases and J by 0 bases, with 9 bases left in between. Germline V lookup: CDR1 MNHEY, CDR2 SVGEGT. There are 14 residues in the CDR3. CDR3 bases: TGTGCCAGCAGCCAGAGTTATAGCAATCAGCCCCAGCATTTT. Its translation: CASSQSYSNQPQHF.

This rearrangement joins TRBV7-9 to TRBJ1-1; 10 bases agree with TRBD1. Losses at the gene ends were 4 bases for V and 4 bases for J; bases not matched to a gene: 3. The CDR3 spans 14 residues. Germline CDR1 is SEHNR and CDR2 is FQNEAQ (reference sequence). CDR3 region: CASSSWTGGTEAFF. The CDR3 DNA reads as TGTGCCAGCAGCTCTTGGACAGGGGGCACTGAAGCTTTCTTT.

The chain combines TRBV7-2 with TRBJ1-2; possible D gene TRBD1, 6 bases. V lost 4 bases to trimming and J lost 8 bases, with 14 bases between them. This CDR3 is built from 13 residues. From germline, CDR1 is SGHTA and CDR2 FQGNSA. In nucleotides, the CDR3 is TGTGCCAGCAGCTCGTCGACAGGATTGGGCTACACCTTC. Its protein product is CASSSSTGLGYTF.